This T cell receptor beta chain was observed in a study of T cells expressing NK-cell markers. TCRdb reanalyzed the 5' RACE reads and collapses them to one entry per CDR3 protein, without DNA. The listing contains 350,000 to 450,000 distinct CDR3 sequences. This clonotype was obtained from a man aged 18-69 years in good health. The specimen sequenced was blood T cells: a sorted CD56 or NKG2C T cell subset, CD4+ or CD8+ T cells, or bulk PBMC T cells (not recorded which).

CDR3 sequence reads: CASSTGVLGGELFF. The chain links TRBV28 to TRBJ2-2; checking the TCRdb D call of TRBD1 is not possible without DNA. Germline V gene sequence: CDR1 MDHEN, CDR2 SYDVKM. The CDR3 is 14 amino acids.